The 22 T cell receptor beta chains reported below all come from one sample, sequenced in a study of shared clonotypes between healthy human individuals. Here immunoSEQ multiplex PCR was the method, and the copy in TCRdb shows in-frame clones only, minus some. The sample contains roughly 500,000 clones, 79% of which appear only once. Sequencing used PBMCs. Every receptor here comes from a woman aged 40 to 50 in good health. Some clones in this sample may be carry-over from other donors' samples.

This clone was seen more than once but under ten times. This chain joins TRBV19 and TRBJ2-1; 10 bases match TRBD2. This CDR3 contains 14 residues. The trim removed 3 bases at V and 10 bases at J, leaving 6 bases unmatched. Germline V gene sequence: CDR1 LNHDA, CDR2 SQIVND (reference sequence). The CDR3 here is CASSMTSGYGEQFF. CDR3 DNA sequence: TGTGCCAGTAGTATGACTAGCGGGTACGGAGAGCAGTTCTTC.

Only one count was recorded for this clone. Written as DNA, the CDR3 is TGTGCCAGCAGCCCCCCCCTCTCCTACGAGCAGTACTTC. Residues: CASSPPLSYEQYF. The gene calls are TRBV7-9 and TRBJ2-7; D is ambiguous. CDR3 length: 13 amino acids. Trimming left V 5 bases short and J 0 bases short, with 8 bases between. In germline, CDR1 is SEHNR, CDR2 FQNEAQ (reference sequence).

The chain combines TRBV7-3 with TRBJ2-7; 12 nucleotides line up with TRBD2. In germline, CDR1 is SGHTA, CDR2 FQGTGA. V trimming: 5 bases; J trimming: 3 bases; junction bases outside the gene matches: 8. CDR3 length: 16 amino acids. CDR3 sequence: CASSPGGTSGFYEQYF. The DNA of the CDR3 is TGTGCCAGCAGCCCAGGGGGGACTAGCGGGTTCTACGAGCAGTACTTC.

This rearrangement joins TRBV5-8 to TRBJ1-6; a possible D gene is TRBD1 (6 bases). Germline V lookup: CDR1 SGHTS, CDR2 YDEGEE. V was trimmed by 5 bases and J by 10 bases, leaving 19 bases between them. The CDR3 consists of 15 residues. CDR3 region: CASRPDSMGGSPLHF. DNA of the CDR3: TGTGCCAGCAGACCGGACAGCATGGGTGGATCACCCCTCCACTTT.

V and J are TRBV2 and TRBJ1-5; 8 positions match TRBD1. Germline lookup yields CDR1 SNHLY and CDR2 FYNNEI. Trimming at V came to 5 bases and at J to 9 bases, leaving 12 bases not matched to a gene. CDR3 length: 15 residues. CDR3 DNA sequence: TGTGCCAGCAGTCCCCAGGGGGCAGGGTTAGGGCCCCAGCATTTT. This translates into CASSPQGAGLGPQHF.

The chain carries TRBV6-4 and TRBJ1-5, with D uncertain. Germline V gene sequence: CDR1 MRHNA, CDR2 SNTAGT. The CDR3 totals 15 residues. Trimming stripped 3 bases from V and 2 bases from J, with 11 bases between. The CDR3 region is CASSDGPEGNQPQHF. In DNA form, the CDR3 reads TGTGCCAGCAGTGATGGACCCGAAGGCAATCAGCCCCAGCATTTT.

The chain links TRBV10-3 to TRBJ2-3, with D possibly being TRBD1 or TRBD2 (5 bases each). V lost 8 bases, J lost 0 bases, and 12 bases lay in between. Germline assignment: CDR1 ENHRY and CDR2 SYGVKD. The CDR3 loop spans 14 amino acids. The CDR3 DNA reads TGTGCCATCCGAGGGGACGGTAGCACAGATACGCAGTATTTT. Its translation: CAIRGDGSTDTQYF.

This chain uses TRBV30 with TRBJ2-2; D may match TRBD1 or TRBD2 (5 bases each). The CDR3 is 15 amino acids. Germline loops: CDR1 GTSNPN, CDR2 SVGIG (reference sequence). The germline V and J ends were trimmed by 4 bases and 2 bases, with 14 bases remaining between them. CDR3 in DNA: TGTGCCTGGAACGGGACCCCCCTAAACACCGGGGAGCTGTTTTTT. Translated, it gives CAWNGTPLNTGELFF.

This clone was recorded a few times. The chain couples TRBV27 to TRBJ2-1; 8 nucleotides line up with TRBD1. Trimming at V came to 3 bases and at J to 5 bases, leaving 6 bases not matched to a gene. The CDR3 has 15 amino acids. CDR1 and CDR2 (germline): MNHEY, SMNVEV (reference sequence). The CDR3 sequence: CASSFRQGIHNEQFF. In DNA, the CDR3 is TGTGCCAGCAGTTTTAGACAGGGGATTCACAATGAGCAGTTCTTC.

The rearrangement links TRBV30 to TRBJ2-4, with D possibly TRBD1 on 6 matching bases. CDR1 is GTSNPN, CDR2 SVGIG, per germline (reference sequence). CDR3 length equals 14 residues. Trimming shortened V by 3 bases and J by 7 bases, and 16 bases separated the two germline ends. The CDR3 DNA is TGTGCCTGGAGAGCCGGGACAACTTATAACATTCAGTACTTC. Translated, it gives CAWRAGTTYNIQYF.

Notes on this clone: Distinct nucleotide sequences in the sample also encode this CDR3. This sequence joins TRBV19 and TRBJ2-1, with TRBD1 as a possible D gene (6 bases). Trimming took 6 bases from V and 5 from J, leaving 11 bases between them. CDR1 is LNHDA, CDR2 SQIVND, per germline (reference sequence). CDR3 size: 13 residues. The CDR3 region is CASSVGQNNEQFF. DNA of the CDR3: TGTGCCAGTAGCGTAGGACAGAACAATGAGCAGTTCTTC.

This chain links TRBV5-6 with TRBJ1-2; D gene uncertain. V was clipped by 2 bases and J by 3 bases, with 11 bases between them. Germline assignment: CDR1 SGHDT and CDR2 YYEEEE. The length of the CDR3 is 14 residues. The CDR3 region is CASSFLGRHYGYTF. The DNA for the CDR3 is TGTGCCAGCAGCTTCTTGGGGAGGCACTATGGCTACACCTTC.

The chain combines TRBV7-9 with TRBJ2-3, with D tentatively TRBD2 (5 bases). Looked up from germline, CDR1 is SEHNR and CDR2 is FQNEAQ (reference sequence). The CDR3 has 17 amino acids. Trimming shortened V by 5 bases and J by 9 bases, and 27 bases separated the two germline ends. CDR3 coding DNA: TGTGCCAGCAGCCCAGCTCCCTCTAGCCACGTCTCCGAAACGCAGTATTTT. This gives the protein CASSPAPSSHVSETQYF.

The rearrangement links TRBV28 to TRBJ1-4; D might be TRBD1 (5 bases). Trimming left V 10 bases short and J 5 bases short, with 11 bases between. This CDR3 contains 12 residues. Germline CDR1 MDHEN, CDR2 SYDVKM. CDR3 sequence (DNA): TGTGCCACGCAGCGGGGGAATGAAAAACTGTTTTTT. The encoded protein is CATQRGNEKLFF.

The rearrangement uses TRBV2 and TRBJ2-1; TRBD2 matches 9 bases. The V gene end was trimmed by 8 bases and the J gene end by 4 bases; junction bases not matched to a gene: 0. The CDR3 has 12 amino acids. The germline CDR1 and CDR2 sequences are SNHLY and FYNNEI. CDR3 nucleotide sequence: TGTGCCAGCCTAGCGGGGTACAATGAGCAGTTCTTC. It yields the protein CASLAGYNEQFF.

This clone has just a few counts. This sequence joins TRBV7-9 and TRBJ1-4; 10 positions agree with TRBD1. This CDR3 has 14 amino acids. With 6 bases clipped from V and 7 bases from J, the junction kept 5 bases outside the gene matches. The germline V gene has CDR1 SEHNR and CDR2 FQNEAQ (reference sequence). The CDR3 loop is CASSPGTGVEKLFF. The CDR3, as DNA: TGTGCCAGCAGTCCCGGGACAGGGGTTGAAAAACTGTTTTTT.

This clone was detected once. V usage is TRBV11-2 and J usage is TRBJ2-4; D possibly corresponds to TRBD1 (6 bases). Trimming cost V 1 base and J 7 bases, with 11 bases left between them. The CDR3 sequence is 14 residues long. Germline values: CDR1 SGHAT, CDR2 FQNNGV. The CDR3 region has the DNA TGTGCCAGCAGCTTAGCAGGGGTGGAGAACATTCAGTACTTC. Residues: CASSLAGVENIQYF.

Turning to this clone: At one boundary the junction diverges from the germline segment, which might be a read error. The V and J genes are TRBV7-7 and TRBJ2-3; TRBD2 agrees at 11 bases. Germline lookup yields CDR1 SSHAT and CDR2 FNYEAQ (reference sequence). The CDR3 runs to 16 residues. Here the CDR3 DNA reads TGTGCTAGCAGTCTACTAGCGGGAGAACGCACAGATACGCAGTATTTT. This codes for CASSLLAGERTDTQYF.

In the case of this clone: The junction and the germline gene differ at one end; a read error may be behind it. The chain carries TRBV30 and TRBJ2-5, with 9 bases matching TRBD2. The CDR3 sequence is 15 residues long. In germline, CDR1 is GTSNPN, CDR2 SVGIG (reference sequence). CDR3 nucleotide sequence: TGTGCCTGGGGTGTTGGACTAGCGAGGGGAGAGACCCAGTACTTC. Amino acid sequence: CAWGVGLARGETQYF.

This chain links TRBV6-4 with TRBJ2-7; unclear D gene. The CDR3 runs 13 residues. Germline lookup yields CDR1 MRHNA and CDR2 SNTAGT. V lost 0 bases and J lost 3, with 6 bases in between. The CDR3 region has the DNA TGTGCCAGCAGTGACTCGAACTACTACGAGCAGTACTTC. Amino acids: CASSDSNYYEQYF.

This clone was counted only a few times. The chain links TRBV19 to TRBJ1-4, with D perhaps TRBD1 (6 bases). The V gene lost 6 bases and the J gene lost 5 bases, with 13 bases spanning the gap. This CDR3 is built from 14 residues. The germline V gene has CDR1 LNHDA and CDR2 SQIVND (reference sequence). The CDR3 is CASRDSPWNEKLFF. The DNA for the CDR3 is TGTGCCAGTAGGGACAGCCCGTGGAATGAAAAACTGTTTTTT. Using reference TRBV19 and TRBJ1-4 for the parts outside the CDR3, the full variable domain is DGGITQSPKYLFRKEGQNVTLSCEQNLNHDAMYWYRQDPGQGLRLIYYSQIVNDFQKGDIAEGYSVSREKKESFPLTVTSAQKNPTAFYLCASRDSPWNEKLFFGSGTQLSVL.

At least ten counts were recorded for this clone. Here the CDR3 DNA reads TGTGCCAGCAGTGACTCCGTGGGAGGGCACACCGGGGAGCTGTTTTTT. This encodes CASSDSVGGHTGELFF. The V call is TRBV6-4, the J call TRBJ2-2; TRBD2 aligns across 7 bases. J gave up 3 bases and V 0 bases, and 4 bases lay outside the gene matches. The germline V gene has CDR1 MRHNA and CDR2 SNTAGT. This CDR3 has 16 amino acids.